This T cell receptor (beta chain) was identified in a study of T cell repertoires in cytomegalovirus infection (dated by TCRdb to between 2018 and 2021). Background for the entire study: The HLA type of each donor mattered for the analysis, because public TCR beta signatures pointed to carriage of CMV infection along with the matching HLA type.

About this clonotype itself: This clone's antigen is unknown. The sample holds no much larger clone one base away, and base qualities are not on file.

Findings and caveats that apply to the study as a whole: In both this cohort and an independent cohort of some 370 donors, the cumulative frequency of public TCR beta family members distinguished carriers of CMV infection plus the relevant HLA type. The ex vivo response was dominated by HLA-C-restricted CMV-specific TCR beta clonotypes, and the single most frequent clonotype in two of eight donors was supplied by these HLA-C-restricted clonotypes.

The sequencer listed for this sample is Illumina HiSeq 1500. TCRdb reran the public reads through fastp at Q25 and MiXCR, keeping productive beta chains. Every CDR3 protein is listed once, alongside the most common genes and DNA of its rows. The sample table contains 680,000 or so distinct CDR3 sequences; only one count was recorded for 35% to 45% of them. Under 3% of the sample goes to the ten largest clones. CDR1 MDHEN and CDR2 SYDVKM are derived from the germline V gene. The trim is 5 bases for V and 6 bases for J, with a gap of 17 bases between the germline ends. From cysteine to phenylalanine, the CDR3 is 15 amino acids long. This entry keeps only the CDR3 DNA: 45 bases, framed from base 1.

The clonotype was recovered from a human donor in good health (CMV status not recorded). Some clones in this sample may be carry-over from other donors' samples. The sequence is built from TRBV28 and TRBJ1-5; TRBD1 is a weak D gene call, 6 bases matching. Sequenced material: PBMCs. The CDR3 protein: CASSLAGGKGQPQHF. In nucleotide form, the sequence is TGTGCCAGCAGTCTTGCCGGGGGCAAGGGTCAGCCCCAGCATTTT.